These 30 T cell receptor beta chains were sequenced from one sample in a study of blood T cell repertoires in COVID-19. Sequencing was performed with immunoSEQ multiplex PCR; in TCRdb, only in-frame clones are kept and a portion is missing. This sample has around 380,000 clones, with roughly 80% found just once. The sample taken for sequencing was peripheral blood. The receptors were sampled from a human donor with acute or convalescent COVID-19. The donor label of this sample is uncertain.

This chain's CDR3 is CASSETRQGYGYTF. CDR3 nucleotide sequence: TGTGCCAGCAGTGAAACGCGGCAGGGCTATGGCTACACCTTC. J is TRBJ1-2 and V is TRBV25-1, with a weak D call TRBD1 (5 bases). There are 14 residues in the CDR3. Germline V lookup: CDR1 MGHDK, CDR2 SYGVNS. V was cut by 2 bases and J by 4 bases, with 11 bases left in between.

The chain's CDR3 is CASSEIGTGRTGELFF. As DNA, the CDR3 is TGTGCCAGCAGTGAAATCGGGACAGGGCGCACCGGGGAGCTGTTTTTT. The V gene is TRBV25-1, the J gene TRBJ2-2; 9 bases align to TRBD1. The J segment lost 4 bases and the V segment lost 2 bases, leaving 5 bases of the junction unmatched. The CDR3 covers 16 residues. Germline V gene lookup returns CDR1 MGHDK and CDR2 SYGVNS.

V and J are TRBV28 and TRBJ2-3; D is possibly TRBD2 (7 bases). V lost 7 bases to trimming and J lost 2 bases, with 13 bases between them. The germline CDR1 and CDR2 sequences are MDHEN and SYDVKM. This CDR3 is built from 14 residues. The CDR3 bases are TGTGCCAGCAAGTGGGGGGGACACACAGATACGCAGTATTTT. Translating it yields CASKWGGHTDTQYF. Filled out from reference TRBV28 and TRBJ2-3, the complete variable domain reads DVKVTQSSRYLVKRTGEKVFLECVQDMDHENMFWYRQDPGLGLRLIYFSYDVKMKEKGDIPEGYSVSREKKERFSLILESASTNQTSMYLCASKWGGHTDTQYFGPGTRLTVL.

Concerning this clone itself: Other nucleotide sequences in the sample specify the same CDR3. The chain carries TRBV30 and TRBJ1-5, with D perhaps matching TRBD1 (6 bases). The CDR3 length is 15 residues. Trimming took 6 bases from V and 2 from J, leaving 17 bases between them. Germline CDR1 reads GTSNPN; CDR2 reads SVGIG (reference sequence). The CDR3 bases are TGTGCCTGCTCTCGGGGGGGGGCGGGCAATCAGCCCCAGCATTTT. It yields the protein CACSRGGAGNQPQHF.

This clone has only a few counts. The chain employs TRBV20-1 and TRBJ2-7; maybe TRBD1 (6 bases). The CDR3 has 14 amino acids. The germline gives CDR1 DFQATT, CDR2 SNEGSKA (reference sequence). V lost 3 bases to trimming and J lost 3 bases, with 15 bases between them. For the CDR3, the DNA is TGCAGTGCTAGTAATTCAGGGGATGGCTACGAGCAGTACTTC. It is translated as CSASNSGDGYEQYF.

The chain links TRBV7-9 to TRBJ2-2, with TRBD2 identical over 7 bases. J lost 4 bases, V lost 5 bases, and 7 bases had no gene match. The V gene's germline CDR1 is SEHNR and CDR2 FQNEAQ (reference sequence). The CDR3 totals 15 residues. The CDR3 reads CASSIRDYLTGELFF. As DNA, the CDR3 is TGTGCCAGCAGCATCCGGGACTACCTCACCGGGGAGCTGTTTTTT.

The chain couples TRBV24-1 to TRBJ2-1; 11 positions match TRBD2. The germline V gene has CDR1 KGHDR and CDR2 SFDVKD. This CDR3 comprises 19 residues. The ends lost 2 bases at V and 9 bases at J; junction bases unmatched: 17. CDR3 protein: CATSDSGTSGGNQRGEQFF. The DNA of the CDR3 is TGTGCCACCAGTGATTCTGGCACTAGCGGGGGAAACCAGCGGGGTGAGCAGTTCTTC.

V is TRBV11-2 and J is TRBJ2-3; 8 nucleotides agree with TRBD2. Germline loops: CDR1 SGHAT, CDR2 FQNNGV. The CDR3 is 14 amino acids. With 4 bases clipped from V and 1 base from J, the junction kept 1 base outside the gene matches. Here the CDR3 DNA reads TGTGCCAGCAGCTATAGCGGGGGCACAGATACGCAGTATTTT. Translated: CASSYSGGTDTQYF.

This chain links TRBV14 with TRBJ2-5, with 9 bases identical to TRBD2. This CDR3 has 14 residues. Per the germline V gene, CDR1 is SGHDN and CDR2 is FVKESK. V gave up 4 bases and J gave up 2 bases; unmatched junction bases: 2. CDR3 protein: CASSLLAGQETQYF. The CDR3 DNA sequence: TGTGCCAGCAGCCTCCTAGCGGGGCAAGAGACCCAGTACTTC.

The chain has TRBV10-1 and TRBJ2-2, with 9 positions matching TRBD2. The CDR3 sequence is 15 residues long. From germline, CDR1 is WNHNN and CDR2 SYGVQD (reference sequence). The V and J ends lost 4 bases and 2 bases, in that order; junction bases with no gene match: 2. The DNA for the CDR3 is TGCGCCAGCAGTGCTAGCGGGGCTAACACCGGGGAGCTGTTTTTT. It translates to CASSASGANTGELFF.

The chain carries TRBV11-2 and TRBJ2-1; D gene unclear. Trimming took off 0 bases at V and 8 bases at J, with 17 bases between the two ends. This CDR3 comprises 16 residues. CDR1 is SGHAT and CDR2 is FQNNGV in the germline V gene. The CDR3 DNA is TGTGCCAGCAGCTTAGAGATTCACCCCTTATTAGATGAGCAGTTCTTC. It is translated as CASSLEIHPLLDEQFF.

V is TRBV27 and J is TRBJ1-6, with 10 positions matching TRBD1. Germline V lookup: CDR1 MNHEY, CDR2 SMNVEV (reference sequence). This CDR3 has 16 amino acids. With V trimmed by 9 bases and J by 8 bases, 13 bases remained unmatched. The CDR3 loop reads CARNHGGDRGYSPLHF. The CDR3 region has the DNA TGTGCCAGGAATCATGGGGGGGACAGGGGATATTCACCCCTCCACTTT.

In its sample, this clone was seen a few times. This chain uses TRBV6-5 with TRBJ2-3; no clear D gene. The CDR3 length is 12 residues. Germline V gene sequence: CDR1 MNHEY, CDR2 SVGAGI. Trimming removed 6 bases at V and 2 bases at J, with 6 bases between. The CDR3, as DNA: TGTGCCAGCAGGTCGTTCACAGATACGCAGTATTTT. Encoded protein: CASRSFTDTQYF.

Of note for this clone: Other nucleotide sequences from this sample produce the same CDR3. The chain carries TRBV6-5 and TRBJ1-1; D not resolved. The CDR3 totals 13 residues. With 0 bases removed from V and 1 base from J, the gap between germline ends came to 3 bases. Germline CDR1 reads MNHEY; CDR2 reads SVGAGI. The CDR3 coding sequence is TGTGCCAGCAGTTACTCCAGGAACACTGAAGCTTTCTTT. Protein sequence: CASSYSRNTEAFF.

The CDR3 nucleotides are TGCGCCAGCAGTGGACAGCAGGGGTTAACTGAAGCTTTCTTT. Its translation is CASSGQQGLTEAFF. The rearrangement uses TRBV10-1 and TRBJ1-1; D possibly corresponds to TRBD1 (6 bases). This CDR3 comprises 14 residues. Per germline, CDR1 WNHNN and CDR2 SYGVQD (reference sequence). The V and J ends lost 4 bases and 5 bases respectively, with 14 bases between them.

This clone was found a few times. The chain joins TRBV30 to TRBJ1-6; TRBD1 matches at 9 bases. CDR1 is GTSNPN, CDR2 SVGIG, per germline (reference sequence). CDR3 length equals 14 residues. After removal of 3 bases from V and 7 bases from J, the junction contained 4 bases not matched to a gene. The CDR3 bases are TGTGCCTGGAGAGGACAGGGGAGGAATTCACCCCTCCACTTT. This gives the protein CAWRGQGRNSPLHF.

The chain recombines TRBV9 with TRBJ2-7, with a possible D match to TRBD1 (5 bases). The CDR3 is made up of 15 amino acids. V lost 4 bases, J lost 1 base, and 15 bases lay in between. Germline V gene lookup returns CDR1 SGDLS and CDR2 YYNGEE. Written as DNA, the CDR3 is TGTGCCAGCAGCCCAGGTTCTAGGGGATCCTACGAGCAGTACTTC. This codes for CASSPGSRGSYEQYF.

V is TRBV5-8 and J is TRBJ2-5; tentative D call: TRBD1 (5 bases). Germline CDR1 is SGHTS and CDR2 is YDEGEE. Trimming removed 0 bases at V and 5 bases at J, with 14 bases between. The CDR3 covers 15 residues. CDR3 protein: CASSLAVSGFETQYF. The CDR3 DNA is TGTGCCAGCAGCTTGGCTGTGTCAGGGTTTGAGACCCAGTACTTC.

This chain connects TRBV5-6 to TRBJ2-5, with TRBD1 identical over 11 bases. Germline V lookup: CDR1 SGHDT, CDR2 YYEEEE. The CDR3 has 14 amino acids. V was pared by 3 bases and J by 6 bases, with 4 bases of the junction left unmatched. The DNA of the CDR3 is TGTGCCAGCAGCTCCCGGGACAGGGGGAAGACCCAGTACTTC. Protein product: CASSSRDRGKTQYF.

The chain carries TRBV5-6 and TRBJ1-2; the D gene is possibly TRBD1 (5 bases). V was pared by 4 bases and J by 4 bases, with 17 bases between. In germline, CDR1 is SGHDT, CDR2 YYEEEE. CDR3 length: 15 residues. As DNA, the CDR3 is TGTGCCAGCAGCAAAGGAGGGGCATCCACCTATGGCTACACCTTC. This encodes CASSKGGASTYGYTF. Variable domain in full (rest from reference TRBV5-6 and TRBJ1-2): DAGVTQSPTHLIKTRGQQVTLRCSPKSGHDTVSWYQQALGQGPQFIFQYYEEEERQRGNFPDRFSGHQFPNYSSELNVNALLLGDSALYLCASSKGGASTYGYTFGSGTRLTVV.

The V and J genes are TRBV5-1 and TRBJ1-1; maybe TRBD1 (5 bases). The V gene lost 1 base and the J gene lost 4 bases, with 17 bases spanning the gap. Germline lookup yields CDR1 SGHRS and CDR2 YFSETQ. The CDR3 length is 16 residues. The CDR3 spells CASSLMGLQASTEAFF. In DNA form, the CDR3 reads TGCGCCAGCAGCTTGATGGGACTTCAGGCGAGCACTGAAGCTTTCTTT.

This clone was picked up many times. The rearrangement joins TRBV23-1 to TRBJ2-5, with 7 positions matching TRBD1. TRBV23-1 qualifies as an ORF whose function is uncertain. V shed 2 bases and J 1 base; nucleotides not matched to a gene: 7. CDR3 length equals 16 residues. The CDR3: CASSQRQGIPQETQYF. CDR3 DNA sequence: TGCGCCAGCAGTCAAAGACAGGGCATCCCCCAAGAGACCCAGTACTTC.

V usage is TRBV2 and J usage is TRBJ1-1; a weak D match, TRBD1 (6 bases). The CDR3 spans 13 residues. Germline CDR1 SNHLY, CDR2 FYNNEI. Trimming cost V 8 bases and J 2 bases, with 12 bases left between them. The CDR3 DNA reads TGTGCCAGCGAGAACAGGGAAAACACTGAAGCTTTCTTT. Protein product: CASENRENTEAFF.

The chain links TRBV19 to TRBJ2-7; 14 bases match TRBD2. CDR1 is LNHDA and CDR2 is SQIVND in the germline V gene (reference sequence). V shed 4 bases, J shed 7 bases, and the junction held 15 bases outside the gene matches. This CDR3 is 18 amino acids long. The CDR3 reads CASSSPGTSGSHTGEQYF. CDR3 DNA sequence: TGTGCCAGTAGTAGCCCCGGGACTAGCGGGAGTCACACGGGGGAGCAGTACTTC.

This clone was seen a handful of times. The genes are TRBV19 and TRBJ1-5; 11 bases match TRBD1. The CDR3 has 15 amino acids. Germline V gene sequence: CDR1 LNHDA, CDR2 SQIVND (reference sequence). V shed 8 bases, J shed 1 base, and the junction held 4 bases outside the gene matches. CDR3: CASGQGAVSNQPQHF. Written as DNA, the CDR3 is TGTGCCAGTGGACAGGGGGCCGTAAGCAATCAGCCCCAGCATTTT.

This clone was recorded only once. V and J are TRBV29-1 and TRBJ2-7; possibly TRBD2 for D (5 bases). Trimming removed 6 bases at V and 4 bases at J, with 10 bases between. The CDR3 spans 11 residues. Germline CDR1 reads SQVTM; CDR2 reads ANQGSEA. The CDR3 nucleotides read TGCAGCGTCCAGGACTTTTACGAGCAGTACTTC. Its translation: CSVQDFYEQYF.

The chain recombines TRBV6-1 with TRBJ2-1, with 9 nucleotides matching TRBD2. V gave up 4 bases and J gave up 6 bases; unmatched junction bases: 13. The CDR3 loop spans 17 amino acids. The germline V gene encodes CDR1 MNHNS and CDR2 SASEGT. Written as DNA, the CDR3 is TGTGCCAGCAGTGTCTTTAGCGGGAGCGGAGGGGTCAATGAGCAGTTCTTC. Its translation is CASSVFSGSGGVNEQFF.

This sequence joins TRBV28 and TRBJ1-5, with D maybe TRBD1 (5 bases). The CDR3 sequence is 13 residues long. In germline, CDR1 is MDHEN, CDR2 SYDVKM. Trimming stripped 6 bases from V and 5 bases from J, with 11 bases between. The CDR3 protein is CASRSGGYQPQHF. Written as DNA, the CDR3 is TGTGCCAGCAGATCGGGGGGGTATCAGCCCCAGCATTTT.

J is TRBJ2-1 and V is TRBV7-9; 14 bases match TRBD2. The CDR3 covers 17 residues. V shed 3 bases and J 8 bases; nucleotides not matched to a gene: 9. Germline CDR1 SEHNR, CDR2 FQNEAQ (reference sequence). The CDR3 is CASSFTGTSGSRDEQFF. The CDR3 DNA reads TGTGCCAGCAGCTTTACCGGGACTAGCGGGAGCCGTGATGAGCAGTTCTTC. The variable domain in full, with the rest retrieved from reference TRBV7-9 and TRBJ2-1, is DTGVSQNPRHKITKRGQNVTFRCDPISEHNRLYWYRQTLGQGPEFLTYFQNEAQLEKSRLLSDRFSAERPKGSFSTLEIQRTEQGDSAMYLCASSFTGTSGSRDEQFFGPGTRLTVL.

The V call is TRBV7-9, the J call TRBJ1-1, with TRBD1 as a possible D gene (5 bases). The CDR3 runs 15 residues. Germline lookup yields CDR1 SEHNR and CDR2 FQNEAQ (reference sequence). V dropped 2 bases and J dropped 0 bases, with 10 bases sitting between them. CDR3 residues: CASSLPGLMNTEAFF. The CDR3 bases are TGTGCCAGCAGCTTACCGGGACTGATGAACACTGAAGCTTTCTTT. The full variable domain, with the rest looked up from reference TRBV7-9 and TRBJ1-1, is DTGVSQNPRHKITKRGQNVTFRCDPISEHNRLYWYRQTLGQGPEFLTYFQNEAQLEKSRLLSDRFSAERPKGSFSTLEIQRTEQGDSAMYLCASSLPGLMNTEAFFGQGTRLTVV.